The clone carrying this T cell receptor beta chain was counted ten times or more. Antigen: not known. Unique molecular identifiers featured in how the TCRbeta library was prepared. TCRdb used MiXCR to reprocess the PCR reads, holding one entry per CDR3 protein. The table lists about 300,000 distinct CDR3 sequences, 6% to 10% of them singletons. The data were taken from a study of T-cell reconstitution after alpha-beta-depleted transplantation in children. J was trimmed by 7 bases and V by 4 bases; bases with no gene match: 8. Germline V gene data show CDR1 as SGHTA and CDR2 as FQGNSA. The CDR3 consists of 14 residues. Findings of the study overall: From surviving recipient T cells and thymic progenitors came the high day-60 TCRbeta diversity observed in some patients. As was reported, about two months after transplant, alpha-beta T cells came from several hundred expanded graft clones. A year had passed since transplant, and T-cell counts and diversity by then came mostly from newly produced T cells.

The chain has TRBV7-2 and TRBJ2-3, with 7 bases identical to TRBD1. This clonotype was sampled from a female patient younger than 10 who had a stem cell transplant for Fanconi anemia, so the T cells may come from the graft donor. Sequencing used peripheral blood, obtained 360 days after TCRalphabeta/CD19-depleted stem cell transplant. The DNA of the CDR3 is TGTGCCAGCAGCTCACACAGGGGAGAAAATACGCAGTATTTT. Its protein is CASSSHRGENTQYF.